Each of the 21 T cell receptor beta chains below was sequenced from the same sample in a study of T cell changes during pregnancy in multiple sclerosis. TCRdb keeps only in-frame clones here, not all; method: immunoSEQ multiplex PCR. Counted here are under 85,000 clones, about nine tenths occurring once; the ten biggest clones make up about 1.5%. The specimen comprised peripheral blood, sampled in the third trimester of pregnancy. The receptors here all came from a female donor with multiple sclerosis, enrolled in a pregnancy study.

The genes are TRBV5-1 and TRBJ2-7; 11 positions match TRBD1. V lost 5 bases, J lost 2 bases, and 3 bases stayed unmatched. This CDR3 has 14 residues. Germline V gene sequence: CDR1 SGHRS, CDR2 YFSETQ. In DNA, the CDR3 is TGCGCCAGCAGATGGGGACAGGGGGCCTACGAGCAGTACTTC. Amino acid sequence: CASRWGQGAYEQYF. Full variable domain (rest looked up from reference TRBV5-1 and TRBJ2-7): KAGVTQTPRYLIKTRGQQVTLSCSPISGHRSVSWYQQTPGQGLQFLFEYFSETQRNKGNFPGRFSGRQFSNSRSEMNVSTLELGDSALYLCASRWGQGAYEQYFGPGTRLTVT.

The genes are TRBV19 and TRBJ2-7, with D tentatively TRBD2 (5 bases). V was pared by 6 bases and J by 2 bases, with 14 bases between. In germline, CDR1 is LNHDA, CDR2 SQIVND (reference sequence). The length of the CDR3 is 14 residues. CDR3 bases: TGTGCCAGTAGCCGGCGGACTCTGCCCTACGAGCAGTACTTC. Translated: CASSRRTLPYEQYF.

The chain has TRBV7-8 and TRBJ1-2; D is possibly TRBD1 (5 bases). The CDR3 has 18 residues. Trimming left V 6 bases short and J 3 bases short, with 26 bases between. Germline CDR1 SGHVS, CDR2 FQNEAQ. The CDR3 is CASSPHVVWGPPDYGYTF. The CDR3 DNA sequence: TGTGCCAGCAGTCCTCACGTAGTCTGGGGCCCCCCGGACTATGGCTACACCTTC. Together with reference TRBV7-8 and TRBJ1-2, the CDR3 gives the full variable domain: GAGVSQSPRYKVAKRGQDVALRCDPISGHVSLFWYQQALGQGPEFLTYFQNEAQLDKSGLPSDRFFAERPEGSVSTLKIQRTQQEDSAVYLCASSPHVVWGPPDYGYTFGSGTRLTVV.

This chain connects TRBV7-9 to TRBJ2-7, with D maybe TRBD1 (6 bases). Germline V gives CDR1 SEHNR, CDR2 FQNEAQ (reference sequence). The germline V and J ends were trimmed by 5 bases and 2 bases, with 10 bases remaining between them. The CDR3 is 13 residues long. DNA for the CDR3: TGTGCCAGCAGCCCCGACAGGACCTACGAGCAGTACTTC. As protein: CASSPDRTYEQYF.

This CDR3 reads CASRSTSGSSYNEQFF. The DNA for the CDR3 is TGTGCCAGCAGGTCGACTAGCGGGAGCTCCTACAATGAGCAGTTCTTC. The V and J genes are TRBV4-2 and TRBJ2-1, with 12 bases matching TRBD2. The germline gives CDR1 LGHNA, CDR2 YNFKEQ. This CDR3 is 16 amino acids long. With 6 bases clipped from V and 0 bases from J, the junction kept 3 bases outside the gene matches.

This clone occurred once. V and J are TRBV7-9 and TRBJ1-3; 7 positions match TRBD1. There are 13 residues in the CDR3. J lost 9 bases, V lost 1 base, and 3 bases had no gene match. Per the germline V gene, CDR1 is SEHNR and CDR2 is FQNEAQ (reference sequence). The chain's CDR3 is CASSLEQGFTIYF. The CDR3 DNA reads TGTGCCAGCAGCTTAGAACAGGGGTTCACCATATATTTT. Supplemented by reference TRBV7-9 and TRBJ1-3, the full variable domain reads DTGVSQNPRHKITKRGQNVTFRCDPISEHNRLYWYRQTLGQGPEFLTYFQNEAQLEKSRLLSDRFSAERPKGSFSTLEIQRTEQGDSAMYLCASSLEQGFTIYFGEGSWLTVV.

This clone was seen a single time. CDR3 loop: CASSRDRAGGYTF. As DNA, the CDR3 is TGTGCCAGCAGTCGGGACCGGGCGGGAGGCTACACCTTC. The chain couples TRBV6-5 to TRBJ1-2; maybe TRBD1 (5 bases). The CDR3 covers 13 residues. The V end lost 5 bases, the J end lost 8 bases, and 15 bases lay between the germline ends. Germline CDR1 and CDR2: MNHEY and SVGAGI.

The chain couples TRBV9 to TRBJ2-3, with D perhaps matching TRBD1 (6 bases). V was pared by 0 bases and J by 0 bases, with 14 bases between. The CDR3 is 17 amino acids. Germline-derived CDR1 and CDR2 are SGDLS and YYNGEE. This chain's CDR3 is CASSVEFRTASTDTQYF. CDR3 DNA: TGTGCCAGCAGCGTAGAATTCCGGACAGCTAGCACAGATACGCAGTATTTT.

This chain joins TRBV9 and TRBJ2-7; 9 bases map to TRBD2. The CDR3 totals 15 residues. Trimming removed 0 bases from V and 4 bases from J; junction bases left unmatched: 5. Germline V gene lookup returns CDR1 SGDLS and CDR2 YYNGEE. CDR3 region: CASSVGLAGTYEQYF. The CDR3, as DNA: TGTGCCAGCAGCGTAGGGCTAGCGGGAACGTACGAGCAGTACTTC.

The CDR3 bases are TGTGCCATCAGTGAGGCGAGGCTGGAGGCTTTCTTT. Translated, it gives CAISEARLEAFF. The genes are TRBV10-3 and TRBJ1-1, with D hard to call. This CDR3 contains 12 residues. Germline V gene sequence: CDR1 ENHRY, CDR2 SYGVKD. Trimming stripped 2 bases from V and 11 bases from J, with 12 bases between.

The rearrangement links TRBV6-4 to TRBJ2-2; possibly TRBD2 for D (6 bases). Trimming shortened V by 4 bases and J by 4 bases, and 10 bases separated the two germline ends. In germline, CDR1 is MRHNA, CDR2 SNTAGT. The CDR3 runs 14 residues. The CDR3 sequence is CASSARLGTGELFF. CDR3 nucleotides: TGTGCCAGCAGTGCCCGACTAGGCACCGGGGAGCTGTTTTTT.

The V call is TRBV14, the J call TRBJ2-2; D is unresolved. Germline CDR1 reads SGHDN; CDR2 reads FVKESK. CDR3 length: 13 residues. V lost 4 bases and J 5 bases, leaving 8 bases between the germline ends. The CDR3 here is CASSLTSTGELFF. Here the CDR3 DNA reads TGTGCCAGCAGCCTAACATCGACCGGGGAGCTGTTTTTT.

This chain connects TRBV6-5 to TRBJ2-7, with 12 bases identical to TRBD2. V lost 2 bases and J lost 0; bases outside the gene matches: 2. The CDR3 has 16 amino acids. Germline assignment: CDR1 MNHEY and CDR2 SVGAGI. The CDR3 here is CASSYATSGSSYEQYF. The CDR3 DNA follows: TGTGCCAGCAGTTACGCGACTAGCGGGAGCTCCTACGAGCAGTACTTC.

This clone was seen just once. V and J are TRBV5-6 and TRBJ1-2, with D hard to call. Trimming shortened V by 4 bases and J by 4 bases, and 14 bases separated the two germline ends. Germline CDR1 is SGHDT and CDR2 is YYEEEE. CDR3 length: 14 amino acids. The CDR3 DNA follows: TGTGCCAGCAGCGAACGGGAGGTGAGCTATGGCTACACCTTC. Protein: CASSEREVSYGYTF.

The chain uses TRBV5-1 and TRBJ1-4; 8 positions agree with TRBD1. Trimming at V came to 4 bases and at J to 3 bases, leaving 5 bases not matched to a gene. Germline V gene lookup returns CDR1 SGHRS and CDR2 YFSETQ. The CDR3 length is 15 residues. The chain's CDR3 is CASSGQGPPNEKLFF. The CDR3 DNA follows: TGCGCCAGCAGCGGACAGGGTCCGCCTAATGAAAAACTGTTTTTT.

In this sample, this clone turned up many times. The chain carries TRBV29-1 and TRBJ2-1; the match to TRBD2 covers 7 bases. Per germline, CDR1 SQVTM and CDR2 ANQGSEA. J gave up 15 bases and V 4 bases, and 15 bases lay outside the gene matches. CDR3 length equals 13 residues. DNA for the CDR3: TGCAGCGTTGTGGGAGGGCGACAATTCTACGTGTTCTTC. The encoded protein is CSVVGGRQFYVFF.

V and J are TRBV20-1 and TRBJ2-4, with D perhaps TRBD1 (6 bases). V was clipped by 6 bases and J by 6 bases, with 9 bases between them. Germline values: CDR1 DFQATT, CDR2 SNEGSKA (reference sequence). The CDR3 has 11 amino acids. CDR3 bases: TGCAGTGCCCAGGGGCTAAACATTCAGTACTTC. As protein: CSAQGLNIQYF.

The CDR3 DNA sequence: TGTGCCAGCAGCTTAGCGCGGGCAGGGGCACAACGTGGCTACACCTTC. It codes for CASSLARAGAQRGYTF. This chain uses TRBV7-2 with TRBJ1-2; maybe TRBD1 (6 bases). Between the trimmed V and J ends, which lost 0 bases and 7 bases, there was a span of 18 bases. The CDR3 is made up of 16 amino acids. Germline CDR1 SGHTA, CDR2 FQGNSA.

This chain links TRBV27 with TRBJ1-4, with 8 bases matching TRBD1. J lost 5 bases, V lost 8 bases, and 4 bases had no gene match. CDR3 length: 13 residues. CDR1 is MNHEY and CDR2 is SMNVEV in the germline V gene (reference sequence). CDR3 sequence: CASGRTGNEKLFF. CDR3 nucleotide sequence: TGTGCCAGCGGACGGACAGGGAATGAAAAACTGTTTTTT.

The chain combines TRBV7-9 with TRBJ2-1; D possibly corresponds to TRBD1 (5 bases). The germline V gene encodes CDR1 SEHNR and CDR2 FQNEAQ (reference sequence). The CDR3 length is 13 residues. Trimming left V 3 bases short and J 4 bases short, with 7 bases between. CDR3 DNA: TGTGCCAGCAGCTTGCAGGGATACAATGAGCAGTTCTTC. It is translated as CASSLQGYNEQFF.

This chain connects TRBV6-1 to TRBJ2-1; no clear D gene. Germline loops: CDR1 MNHNS, CDR2 SASEGT. Trimming left V 1 base short and J 8 bases short, with 9 bases between. This CDR3 contains 13 residues. DNA for the CDR3: TGTGCCAGCAGTGAAGTGCATGCGGATGAGCAGTTCTTC. This encodes CASSEVHADEQFF.